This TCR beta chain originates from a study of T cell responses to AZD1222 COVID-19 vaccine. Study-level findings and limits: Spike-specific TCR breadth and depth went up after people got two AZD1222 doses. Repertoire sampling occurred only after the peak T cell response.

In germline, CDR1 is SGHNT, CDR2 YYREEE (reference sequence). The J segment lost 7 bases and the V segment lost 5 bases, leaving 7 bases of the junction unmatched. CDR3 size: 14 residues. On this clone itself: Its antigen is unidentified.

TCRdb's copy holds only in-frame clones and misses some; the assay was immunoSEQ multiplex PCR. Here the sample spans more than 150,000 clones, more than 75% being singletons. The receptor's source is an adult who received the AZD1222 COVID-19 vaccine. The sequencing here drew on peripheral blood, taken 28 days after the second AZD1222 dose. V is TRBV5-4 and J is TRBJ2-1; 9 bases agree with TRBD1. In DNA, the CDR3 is TGTGCCAGCAGTTCCGGGACAGGGAAAAATGAGCAGTTCTTC. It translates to CASSSGTGKNEQFF.